The next 23 T cell receptor beta chains were all read from a single sample in a study of cytomegalovirus exposure and HLA in healthy donors. Both 60 Vbeta primers and 13 Jbeta primers went into the PCR. Using immunoSEQ multiplex PCR, the repertoire was profiled, and TCRdb retains in-frame clones only, with some absent. Of 60,000 or so clones listed, 70% to 75% were seen once; the top ten hold 30% to 35%. Sequenced input: PBMCs. Source of these receptors: a man aged 40-55 years in good health and CMV-seropositive.

The chain has TRBV5-4 and TRBJ2-1, with D maybe TRBD1 (6 bases). This CDR3 region has 13 residues. Germline CDR1 reads SGHNT; CDR2 reads YYREEE (reference sequence). V shed 4 bases and J shed 4 bases, with 9 bases lying between them. The CDR3 DNA is TGTGCCAGCAGCCCTACAGGGTACAATGAGCAGTTCTTC. It codes for CASSPTGYNEQFF.

The chain joins TRBV5-1 to TRBJ1-4; no firm D call. Germline V gives CDR1 SGHRS, CDR2 YFSETQ. Trimming removed 0 bases from V and 0 bases from J, with 12 bases in between. This CDR3 spans 17 amino acids. The CDR3 reads CASSLASHTATNEKLFF. The CDR3 DNA reads as TGCGCCAGCAGCTTGGCGTCGCATACTGCAACTAATGAAAAACTGTTTTTT. The full variable domain, with the rest looked up from reference TRBV5-1 and TRBJ1-4, is KAGVTQTPRYLIKTRGQQVTLSCSPISGHRSVSWYQQTPGQGLQFLFEYFSETQRNKGNFPGRFSGRQFSNSRSEMNVSTLELGDSALYLCASSLASHTATNEKLFFGSGTQLSVL.

This chain joins TRBV30 and TRBJ1-1, with D maybe TRBD1 (6 bases). The CDR3 spans 13 residues. Germline V lookup: CDR1 GTSNPN, CDR2 SVGIG (reference sequence). Trimming took off 5 bases at V and 11 bases at J, with 21 bases between the two ends. DNA of the CDR3: TGTGCCTGGGTTTCTGACAGGTGGCACGGGGCTTTCTTT. Translation: CAWVSDRWHGAFF. Looking up the rest from reference TRBV30 and TRBJ1-1 gives the full variable domain: SQTIHQWPATLVQPVGSPLSLECTVEGTSNPNLYWYRQAAGRGLQLLFYSVGIGQISSEVPQNLSASRPQDRQFILSSKKLLLSDSGFYLCAWVSDRWHGAFFGQGTRLTVV.

This chain connects TRBV5-1 to TRBJ2-1; TRBD1 is a possible D gene (6 bases). The germline V gene has CDR1 SGHRS and CDR2 YFSETQ. The CDR3 contains 15 residues. V was pared by 4 bases and J by 0 bases, with 11 bases between. The chain's CDR3 is CASSQGSSSYNEQFF. The CDR3 region has the DNA TGCGCCAGCAGCCAGGGGTCGAGCTCCTACAATGAGCAGTTCTTC.

The gene calls are TRBV7-9 and TRBJ1-1; D not certain. The germline CDR1 and CDR2 sequences are SEHNR and FQNEAQ (reference sequence). V gave up 2 bases and J gave up 1 base, with 8 bases separating them. CDR3 length equals 14 residues. The CDR3 coding sequence is TGTGCCAGCAGCTTATTTGGCAAGAACACTGAAGCTTTCTTT. It specifies CASSLFGKNTEAFF.

This clone was counted between two and nine times. This CDR3 reads CASSRDTEVAFF. The CDR3 bases are TGCGCCAGCAGCCGGGACACCGAAGTTGCTTTCTTT. This chain uses TRBV5-1 with TRBJ1-1; perhaps TRBD1 as D (6 bases). Germline V lookup: CDR1 SGHRS, CDR2 YFSETQ. Trimming shortened V by 4 bases and J by 11 bases, and 15 bases separated the two germline ends. The CDR3 is 12 amino acids.

The chain combines TRBV7-2 with TRBJ1-5; D not certain. V lost 5 bases and J lost 3, with 14 bases in between. Per the germline V gene, CDR1 is SGHTA and CDR2 is FQGNSA. The CDR3 has 15 residues. The CDR3 nucleotides are TGTGCCAGCAGCAGCCCGGGAGGACTCAATCAGCCCCAGCATTTT. It codes for CASSSPGGLNQPQHF.

Only a few counts were recorded for this clone. The chain is built from TRBV13 and TRBJ2-7; D might be TRBD1 (6 bases). The CDR3 sequence is 15 residues long. Per the germline V gene, CDR1 is PRHDT and CDR2 is FYEKMQ (reference sequence). With 4 bases removed from V and 0 bases from J, the gap between germline ends came to 13 bases. The CDR3 reads CASSSRGSSSYEQYF. For the CDR3, the DNA is TGTGCCAGCAGCTCCAGGGGTTCGAGCTCCTACGAGCAGTACTTC.

The J gene is TRBJ1-1, the V gene TRBV9, with TRBD1 matching 12 bases. Looked up from germline, CDR1 is SGDLS and CDR2 is YYNGEE. The CDR3 loop spans 16 amino acids. Trimming took 3 bases from V and 1 from J; bases not matched to a gene: 4. CDR3 sequence reads: CASSGRDRGPNTEAFF. CDR3 nucleotide sequence: TGTGCCAGCAGCGGCCGGGACAGGGGGCCGAACACTGAAGCTTTCTTT.

V usage is TRBV5-1 and J usage is TRBJ2-2, with D perhaps TRBD2 (5 bases). Germline values: CDR1 SGHRS, CDR2 YFSETQ. The CDR3 runs 15 residues. Trimming stripped 4 bases from V and 1 base from J, with 11 bases between. The CDR3 protein is CASSPAGGNTGELFF. The CDR3 DNA reads TGCGCCAGCAGCCCGGCCGGAGGGAACACCGGGGAGCTGTTTTTT.

J is TRBJ1-1 and V is TRBV27; D gene ambiguous. Germline V gene sequence: CDR1 MNHEY, CDR2 SMNVEV (reference sequence). The CDR3 loop spans 13 amino acids. V gave up 2 bases and J gave up 1 base, with 5 bases separating them. The DNA of the CDR3 is TGTGCCAGCAGTTTACGGAGGAACACTGAAGCTTTCTTT. It translates to CASSLRRNTEAFF.

This chain's CDR3 is CASSPSEQYF. DNA of the CDR3: TGTGCCAGCTCACCGAGCGAGCAGTACTTC. The rearrangement joins TRBV18 to TRBJ2-7; D is unresolved. Deletions cut 3 bases from V and 6 bases from J, with 3 bases between. This CDR3 region has 10 residues. The germline V gene encodes CDR1 KGHSH and CDR2 LQKENI.

This clone was observed once. The chain employs TRBV2 and TRBJ1-2; 8 positions match TRBD1. CDR3 length equals 16 residues. The germline V gene encodes CDR1 SNHLY and CDR2 FYNNEI. Trimming cost V 6 bases and J 4 bases; bases outside gene matches: 13. CDR3 residues: CASRPSRTGTSYGYTF. CDR3 DNA: TGTGCCAGCAGACCCTCGCGGACAGGGACCAGCTATGGCTACACCTTC.

The CDR3 here is CASSVDVAGVGETQYF. CDR3 DNA sequence: TGTGCCAGCAGCGTAGATGTAGCGGGGGTAGGGGAGACCCAGTACTTC. The V call is TRBV9, the J call TRBJ2-5, with TRBD2 identical over 9 bases. Per the germline V gene, CDR1 is SGDLS and CDR2 is YYNGEE. V lost 0 bases and J lost 5; bases outside the gene matches: 8. CDR3 length: 16 amino acids. The whole variable domain, remainder taken from reference TRBV9 and TRBJ2-5, is DSGVTQTPKHLITATGQRVTLRCSPRSGDLSVYWYQQSLDQGLQFLIQYYNGEERAKGNILERFSAQQFPDLHSELNLSSLELGDSALYFCASSVDVAGVGETQYFGPGTRLLVL.

The rearrangement uses TRBV5-6 and TRBJ1-5; 7 bases are shared with TRBD1. V shed 0 bases, J shed 3 bases, and the junction held 6 bases outside the gene matches. Looked up from germline, CDR1 is SGHDT and CDR2 is YYEEEE. The CDR3 spans 16 residues. In nucleotides, the CDR3 is TGTGCCAGCAGCTTGGGGGACAGCCATTCCAATCAGCCCCAGCATTTT. It is translated as CASSLGDSHSNQPQHF.

This sequence joins TRBV4-3 and TRBJ2-1, with D possibly being TRBD1 (6 bases). The germline V gene encodes CDR1 LGHNA and CDR2 YSLEER. Between the trimmed V and J ends, which lost 4 bases and 4 bases, there was a span of 14 bases. There are 15 residues in the CDR3. In DNA, the CDR3 is TGCGCCAGCAGCCCCCTGGCAGGGGCTTACAATGAGCAGTTCTTC. Translating it yields CASSPLAGAYNEQFF.

The chain couples TRBV6-5 to TRBJ1-1; 7 nucleotides align to TRBD1. Germline CDR1 is MNHEY and CDR2 is SVGAGI. The ends lost 7 bases at V and 3 bases at J; junction bases unmatched: 2. The CDR3 runs 12 residues. The CDR3 sequence is CASKTGYTEAFF. Written as DNA, the CDR3 is TGTGCCAGCAAGACAGGGTACACTGAAGCTTTCTTT.

This clone was recorded once. The CDR3 reads CASSLIRQEDDYNEQFF. The CDR3 DNA reads TGTGCCAGCAGCTTAATCAGACAGGAGGATGACTACAATGAGCAGTTCTTC. V and J are TRBV7-3 and TRBJ2-1; TRBD1 is a possible D gene (6 bases). The germline V gene encodes CDR1 SGHTA and CDR2 FQGTGA. V lost 1 base, J lost 3 bases, and 16 bases lay in between. The CDR3 runs 17 residues.

The CDR3 region is CASSLEQGRHTEAFF. CDR3 nucleotides: TGCGCCAGCAGCCTAGAACAGGGCCGACACACTGAAGCTTTCTTT. V gene TRBV4-3 combines with J gene TRBJ1-1; tentatively, D is TRBD1 (6 bases). This CDR3 region has 15 residues. Trimming took off 4 bases at V and 3 bases at J, with 15 bases between the two ends. Germline loops: CDR1 LGHNA, CDR2 YSLEER.

This clone has only a few counts. The V call is TRBV13, the J call TRBJ1-2; 7 bases are shared with TRBD1. The CDR3 extends over 16 amino acids. V was clipped by 5 bases and J by 4 bases; unmatched bases: 13. Germline CDR1 reads PRHDT; CDR2 reads FYEKMQ (reference sequence). As DNA, the CDR3 is TGTGCCAGCAGCCGCATCGGGACAGCCTCACCCTATGGCTACACCTTC. This sequence encodes CASSRIGTASPYGYTF.

The chain couples TRBV11-2 to TRBJ2-3, with D perhaps TRBD2 (7 bases). CDR1 is SGHAT, CDR2 FQNNGV, per germline. The germline V and J ends were trimmed by 2 bases and 8 bases, with 20 bases remaining between them. The CDR3 covers 16 residues. The CDR3 sequence is CASSLMAGARLGTQYF. The CDR3 nucleotides read TGTGCCAGCAGCTTAATGGCGGGGGCCCGTCTAGGTACGCAGTATTTT.

A few counts support this clone. V usage is TRBV5-8 and J usage is TRBJ1-2, with D possibly TRBD1 on 5 matching bases. Germline lookup yields CDR1 SGHTS and CDR2 YDEGEE. The CDR3 totals 14 residues. V was cut by 0 bases and J by 8 bases, with 14 bases left in between. The CDR3 region is CASSLVWGAGGYTF. The CDR3 nucleotides read TGTGCCAGCAGCTTGGTGTGGGGCGCTGGAGGCTACACCTTC.

The chain couples TRBV4-1 to TRBJ2-7, with TRBD1 identical over 8 bases. V dropped 0 bases and J dropped 4; count of bases not matched to a gene: 11. CDR1 and CDR2 from the germline V gene are MGHRA and YSYEKL. The CDR3 loop spans 17 amino acids. The CDR3 loop reads CASSQERSGQGAYEQYF. The CDR3 DNA reads TGCGCCAGCAGCCAAGAAAGGTCAGGGCAGGGGGCGTACGAGCAGTACTTC.